The sequence of this T cell receptor (beta chain) was determined in a study of identifying expanded T cells in peripheral blood. Study-level points and caveats: Differentially abundant clones: roughly 1.2 between replicates, 16.4 at around 14 days, less than 20 at four. Across healthy donors, higher total template counts meant significantly greater roughly 2-week count variance.

The assay was immunoSEQ multiplex PCR, and TCRdb's table has in-frame clones only and misses some. This sample has some 93,000 clones, with approximately 86% found just once. Healthy donors had no documented immune events, such as infections, while sampled. The V gene's germline CDR1 is SGHRS and CDR2 YFSETQ. Trimming pared 0 bases from V and 0 bases from J, leaving 9 bases between. The length of the CDR3 is 15 residues. About this clone: Its antigen remains unidentified.

Sequencing was carried out using blood. The chain is built from TRBV5-1 and TRBJ1-2; D is unresolved. The receptor was derived from a person aged 18-70 years in good health. CDR3 region: CASSLVGSPNYGYTF. The CDR3 bases are TGCGCCAGCAGCTTGGTGGGCAGCCCTAACTATGGCTACACCTTC.